This T cell receptor beta chain was sequenced during a study of CD8 T cells in ankylosing spondylitis. Overall study results and limits: Matched synovial fluid from ankylosing spondylitis patients was reported to be enriched for disease-linked clones. A TCR beta motif of 8 or 9 highly homologous variants appeared characteristic of ankylosing spondylitis blood. Disease-associated clonotypes exhibited CD8+ identity and were relatively infrequent in peripheral blood. Earlier work had already found some motif variants in reactive arthritis synovial fluid and blood.

There are a few counts of this clonotype. What it binds is unknown. Library preparation for TCR beta used quantitative 5'-RACE with molecular barcodes. TCRdb independently ran MiXCR on the 5' RACE reads; one entry per CDR3 protein. Of about 800,000 distinct CDR3 sequences detected, approximately 10% appear once; the ten largest clones hold 0.51%. This TCR derives from a male donor with ankylosing spondylitis. Sequenced input: blood, either unsorted or a sorted T cell fraction (not recorded which).

The CDR3 spells CASSLTDSLNTEAFF. The DNA of the CDR3 is TGTGCCAGCTCACTTACCGACAGTCTGAACACTGAAGCTTTCTTT. The rearrangement links TRBV18 to TRBJ1-1; a possible D gene is TRBD1 (5 bases). The CDR3 runs 15 residues. Looked up from germline, CDR1 is KGHSH and CDR2 is LQKENI. V was cut by 4 bases and J by 0 bases, with 12 bases left in between.